These 22 T cell receptor beta chains were sequenced from one sample in a study of early T cells in non-severe SARS-CoV-2 infection. Using its own MiXCR run on the 5' RACE reads, TCRdb lists one record per CDR3 protein. Of approximately 71,000 distinct CDR3 sequences in the sample, roughly 13% were seen once. The sequencing input was whole blood. The origin of the receptors is an adult who was a healthcare worker with PCR-confirmed SARS-CoV-2 infection or an uninfected control (not recorded which).

J is TRBJ1-1 and V is TRBV5-4; 8 nucleotides align to TRBD1. With V trimmed by 4 bases and J by 9 bases, 5 bases remained unmatched. The CDR3 spans 12 residues. The germline CDR1 and CDR2 sequences are SGHNT and YYREEE (reference sequence). Here the CDR3 reads CASSQQGGKAFF. CDR3 nucleotides: TGTGCCAGCAGCCAACAGGGGGGCAAAGCTTTCTTT.

This clonotype was seen more than once but under ten times. This rearrangement joins TRBV11-2 to TRBJ2-7; 9 positions agree with TRBD1. The CDR3 length is 15 residues. J was trimmed by 5 bases and V by 5 bases; bases with no gene match: 10. Germline loops: CDR1 SGHAT, CDR2 FQNNGV. Here the CDR3 DNA reads TGTGCCAGCAGCCACCCCCGGGACAGGGTAAACGAGCAGTACTTC. It encodes CASSHPRDRVNEQYF.

This clonotype was counted ten times or more. The junction departs from the called germline gene at one end, perhaps through a read error. The chain uses TRBV29-1 and TRBJ2-1; a weak D match, TRBD1 (6 bases). The CDR3 consists of 13 residues. Germline assignment: CDR1 SQVTM and CDR2 ANQGSEA. The CDR3 nucleotides read TGCAGCGTTGAAGGGCCGGACAGAAATGGGCAGTTCTTC. It encodes CSVEGPDRNGQFF.

V is TRBV6-5 and J is TRBJ1-5, with no clear D. Trimming took 6 bases from V and 4 from J, leaving 7 bases between them. The CDR3 consists of 12 residues. The germline V gene has CDR1 MNHEY and CDR2 SVGAGI. This CDR3 is CASSQPNQPQHF. In DNA, the CDR3 is TGTGCCAGCAGCCAACCTAATCAGCCCCAGCATTTT.

This clonotype showed up many times. In DNA, the CDR3 is TGTGCCAGCAGCTTAGCCCCAACGGGTAGCAATCAGCCCCAGCATTTT. It is translated as CASSLAPTGSNQPQHF. This sequence joins TRBV7-6 and TRBJ1-5, with D unclear. The CDR3 is 16 residues long. The germline gives CDR1 SGHVS, CDR2 FNYEAQ. Deletions cut 0 bases from V and 0 bases from J, with 9 bases between. The full variable domain, in which reference TRBV7-6 and TRBJ1-5 provide the parts outside the CDR3, is GAGVSQSPRYKVTKRGQDVALRCDPISGHVSLYWYRQALGQGPEFLTYFNYEAQQDKSGLPNDRFSAERPEGSISTLTIQRTEQRDSAMYRCASSLAPTGSNQPQHFGDGTRLSIL.

This clonotype was found many times. The chain couples TRBV14 to TRBJ2-3; D uncertain. This CDR3 spans 12 amino acids. CDR1 is SGHDN and CDR2 is FVKESK in the germline V gene. V shed 4 bases and J shed 9 bases, with 11 bases lying between them. This CDR3 is CASSPLGVTQYF. The CDR3, as DNA: TGTGCCAGCAGCCCACTTGGGGTAACGCAGTATTTT. Full variable domain (remainder filled in from reference TRBV14 and TRBJ2-3): EAGVTQFPSHSVIEKGQTVTLRCDPISGHDNLYWYRRVMGKEIKFLLHFVKESKQDESGMPNNRFLAERTGGTYSTLKVQPAELEDSGVYFCASSPLGVTQYFGPGTRLTVL.

This clonotype was seen ten or more times. J is TRBJ2-4 and V is TRBV30, with 10 bases fitting TRBD2. V was clipped by 4 bases and J by 8 bases; unmatched bases: 2. The CDR3 has 12 amino acids. CDR1 and CDR2 (germline): GTSNPN, SVGIG (reference sequence). In nucleotides, the CDR3 is TGTGCCTGGAAAAGCGGGGGGGACATTCAGTACTTC. Its translation is CAWKSGGDIQYF.

The gene calls are TRBV2 and TRBJ2-3; D is ambiguous. V was shortened by 6 bases and J by 5 bases, with 9 bases between the two germline ends. This CDR3 is built from 12 residues. The V gene's germline CDR1 is SNHLY and CDR2 FYNNEI. This chain's CDR3 is CASRDGLDTQYF. The CDR3 DNA reads TGTGCCAGCAGGGATGGGCTAGATACGCAGTATTTT.

The chain links TRBV5-5 to TRBJ2-5; no definite D call. This CDR3 contains 13 residues. In germline, CDR1 is SGHKS, CDR2 YYEKEE (reference sequence). The germline V and J ends were trimmed by 1 base and 2 bases, with 6 bases remaining between them. The chain's CDR3 is CASSLNGQETQYF. CDR3 sequence (DNA): TGTGCCAGCAGCTTGAATGGTCAAGAGACCCAGTACTTC. The complete variable domain, with remaining parts taken from reference TRBV5-5 and TRBJ2-5, reads DAGVTQSPTHLIKTRGQQVTLRCSPISGHKSVSWYQQVLGQGPQFIFQYYEKEERGRGNFPDRFSARQFPNYSSELNVNALLLGDSALYLCASSLNGQETQYFGPGTRLLVL.

This clonotype was detected a few times. This chain links TRBV3-2 with TRBJ1-5. TRBV3-2 is a documented pseudogene. The CDR3 is 16 residues long. The CDR3 spells CASSPENNRNYQPQHF. The CDR3 DNA follows: TGTGCCAGCAGCCCCGAAAACAACAGAAATTACCAGCCCCAGCATTTT.

The V call is TRBV2, the J call TRBJ2-3; 11 nucleotides agree with TRBD2. Germline V gene lookup returns CDR1 SNHLY and CDR2 FYNNEI. CDR3 length: 17 amino acids. The J segment lost 2 bases and the V segment lost 5 bases, leaving 9 bases of the junction unmatched. DNA of the CDR3: TGTGCCAGCAGTCCTACCGTGACTAGCGGGAACACAGATACGCAGTATTTT. It specifies CASSPTVTSGNTDTQYF.

This clonotype occurred many times. V is TRBV18 and J is TRBJ1-1; D unclear. This CDR3 is 14 amino acids long. Trimming left V 5 bases short and J 1 base short, with 11 bases between. In germline, CDR1 is KGHSH, CDR2 LQKENI. CDR3 residues: CASSEGWENTEAFF. The CDR3 DNA reads TGTGCCAGCTCAGAGGGTTGGGAGAACACTGAAGCTTTCTTT.

This clonotype came up many times. This rearrangement joins TRBV4-2 to TRBJ1-5; TRBD1 is a possible D gene (5 bases). Germline V lookup: CDR1 LGHNA, CDR2 YNFKEQ. The CDR3 consists of 15 residues. V lost 0 bases, J lost 4 bases, and 10 bases lay in between. Written as DNA, the CDR3 is TGTGCCAGCAGCCAAGATCAGGGAGGGAATCAGCCCCAGCATTTT. Translation: CASSQDQGGNQPQHF.

The genes are TRBV12-3 or TRBV12-4 and TRBJ2-3; no clear D. The CDR3 sequence is 14 residues long. The V and J ends lost 3 bases and 4 bases respectively, with 11 bases between them. The CDR3, as DNA: TGTGCCAGCAGTTTGCAGTTATCCCCAGATACGCAGTATTTT. The encoded protein is CASSLQLSPDTQYF.

This rearrangement joins TRBV6-6 to TRBJ1-1, with 7 bases aligning to TRBD1. There are 15 residues in the CDR3. Looked up from germline, CDR1 is MNHNY and CDR2 is SVGAGI (reference sequence). With V trimmed by 7 bases and J by 10 bases, 18 bases remained unmatched. CDR3 loop: CASIMGDRRLAGAFF. CDR3 coding DNA: TGTGCCAGCATCATGGGGGACAGACGATTAGCAGGAGCTTTCTTT.

With respect to this clonotype: At one end the junction does not follow the germline gene, possibly because of a read error. The chain recombines TRBV4-2 with TRBJ1-6; the D gene is possibly TRBD1 (5 bases). CDR3 size: 15 residues. Germline CDR1 LGHNA, CDR2 YNFKEQ. CDR3 residues: CATSQDGDGNSPLHF. In DNA, the CDR3 is TGTGCCACCAGCCAAGATGGGGACGGAAATTCACCCCTCCACTTT.

A few counts support this clonotype. The rearrangement joins TRBV7-9 to TRBJ2-3; TRBD2 is a possible D gene (5 bases). V lost 5 bases to trimming and J lost 0 bases, with 12 bases between them. Germline V gene sequence: CDR1 SEHNR, CDR2 FQNEAQ (reference sequence). The CDR3 extends over 15 amino acids. In nucleotides, the CDR3 is TGTGCCAGCAGCCGCCAAACGGGGAGCACAGATACGCAGTATTTT. It yields the protein CASSRQTGSTDTQYF.

The gene calls are TRBV7-6 and TRBJ2-5, with TRBD2 matching over 10 bases. This CDR3 is built from 16 residues. V trimming: 1 base; J trimming: 2 bases; junction bases outside the gene matches: 4. Germline assignment: CDR1 SGHVS and CDR2 FNYEAQ. CDR3 amino acids: CASSLGLAGTQETQYF. CDR3 nucleotides: TGTGCCAGCAGCTTAGGACTAGCGGGCACACAAGAGACCCAGTACTTC.

There are a few counts of this clonotype. This rearrangement joins TRBV4-1 to TRBJ1-6; D unclear. Trimming pared 0 bases from V and 9 bases from J, leaving 15 bases between. Germline V lookup: CDR1 MGHRA, CDR2 YSYEKL. The CDR3 has 16 amino acids. The CDR3 sequence: CASSQESVGIGSPLHF. Written as DNA, the CDR3 is TGCGCCAGCAGCCAAGAATCTGTAGGGATCGGTTCACCCCTCCACTTT.

This clonotype was counted between two and nine times. J is TRBJ2-5 and V is TRBV13; no clear D. Trimming pared 5 bases from V and 7 bases from J, leaving 11 bases between. The CDR3 length is 12 residues. Per germline, CDR1 PRHDT and CDR2 FYEKMQ (reference sequence). In DNA form, the CDR3 reads TGTGCCAGCAGCCCACCCGTGGGGACCCAGTACTTC. Protein: CASSPPVGTQYF.

This clonotype was found a few times. The chain recombines TRBV20-1 with TRBJ2-3; D might be TRBD1 (6 bases). This CDR3 is built from 15 residues. Germline V gene lookup returns CDR1 DFQATT and CDR2 SNEGSKA (reference sequence). Trimming pared 5 bases from V and 0 bases from J, leaving 15 bases between. The CDR3 nucleotides read TGCAGTGCTTGGAATTCCGGACAGAGCACAGATACGCAGTATTTT. Protein: CSAWNSGQSTDTQYF.

This clonotype has at least ten counts. This chain links TRBV6-2 or TRBV6-3 with TRBJ2-7; D is undetermined. Germline V gene lookup returns CDR1 MNHEY and CDR2 SVGEGT. The CDR3 covers 12 residues. Trimming removed 4 bases at V and 4 bases at J, with 8 bases between. The chain's CDR3 is CASSLHSYEQYF. CDR3 bases: TGTGCCAGCAGTTTACACAGTTACGAGCAGTACTTC.